These 5 T cell receptor beta chains originate from one sample sequenced in a study of cytomegalovirus exposure and HLA in healthy donors. Vbeta (60) and Jbeta (13) primers were used in the PCR. Some clones are missing from TCRdb's copy, which holds only in-frame ones; the method was immunoSEQ multiplex PCR. This table holds around 96,000 clones, around 74% found once. The sequenced material came from PBMCs. The source is a man under 40 in good health and CMV-seropositive.

Remarks on this clone: One junction end does not reproduce the germline sequence, and a read error may be involved. This chain uses TRBV7-9 with TRBJ2-1; D possibly corresponds to TRBD1 (6 bases). The CDR3 is 16 residues long. CDR1 and CDR2 (germline): SEHNR, FQNEAQ (reference sequence). In nucleotides, the CDR3 is TGTTCCAGCAGCGCTCAGGGGCTATTACGGAACAATGAGCAGTTCTTC. This codes for CSSSAQGLLRNNEQFF.

The chain joins TRBV5-1 to TRBJ2-2; D perhaps matches TRBD1 (5 bases). Trimming shortened V by 4 bases and J by 7 bases, and 17 bases separated the two germline ends. Germline lookup yields CDR1 SGHRS and CDR2 YFSETQ. The CDR3 spans 15 residues. The chain's CDR3 is CASSPQLGPGGELFF. The CDR3, as DNA: TGCGCCAGCAGCCCCCAACTGGGGCCGGGCGGGGAGCTGTTTTTT.

As concerns this clone: The same CDR3 can be traced to other DNA sequences in this sample. The chain links TRBV7-9 to TRBJ2-5; the D gene is possibly TRBD2 (5 bases). V was cut by 4 bases and J by 2 bases, with 8 bases left in between. The germline V gene has CDR1 SEHNR and CDR2 FQNEAQ (reference sequence). CDR3 length: 13 amino acids. In nucleotides, the CDR3 is TGTGCCAGCAGCTCGGGGTTGCAAGAGACCCAGTACTTC. Protein product: CASSSGLQETQYF.

This clone was recorded a few times. The chain links TRBV30 to TRBJ2-6, with a possible D match to TRBD1 (5 bases). This CDR3 spans 16 amino acids. V was cut by 0 bases and J by 2 bases, with 11 bases left in between. Germline V gives CDR1 GTSNPN, CDR2 SVGIG (reference sequence). The CDR3 is CAWSVSGFAGANVLTF. The CDR3 DNA is TGTGCCTGGAGTGTTTCAGGGTTTGCTGGGGCCAACGTCCTGACTTTC.

This clone was seen more than once but under ten times. The rearrangement joins TRBV14 to TRBJ2-3; 8 bases are shared with TRBD2. CDR1 is SGHDN and CDR2 is FVKESK in the germline V gene. J was trimmed by 1 base and V by 4 bases; bases with no gene match: 7. The CDR3 extends over 16 amino acids. CDR3 residues: CASSLSGVEGTDTQYF. In nucleotides, the CDR3 is TGTGCCAGCAGCCTTAGCGGGGTGGAGGGCACAGATACGCAGTATTTT.